Listed below are T cell receptor beta chains from one sample, sequenced in a study of tumor and adjacent non-tumor tissue in lung cancer. One entry per CDR3 protein, called by TCRdb with MiXCR from the multiplex PCR reads. Of 75,000 to 95,000 distinct CDR3 sequences listed, more than 75% were seen once; the top ten hold about a fifth. The material sequenced was distant non-tumor lung tissue. Source of these receptors: a woman aged 50 to 60 with non-small cell lung cancer. CDR3s include the opening cysteine and the closing phenylalanine or tryptophan. The order of the fields is D gene, V gene, J gene, clone size, CDR3 DNA, CDR3 protein. D genes are given only for firm matches. Expanded clones get a size class; other rows say once, few or many, or leave the size out.

-	TRBV5-5	TRBJ2-7	-	TGTGCCAGCAACTTGGAAGCCTTACCCTACGAGCAGTACTTT	CASNLEALPYEQYF
TRBD2	TRBV6-6	TRBJ2-1	-	TGTGCCGGCAGTTATAATCTAGCGGAGTACAATGAGCAGTTCTTC	CAGSYNLAEYNEQFF
-	TRBV11-2	TRBJ2-3	-	TGTGCCAAGAGCTTAGGACCCCCGGGGGACCATACGCAGTATTTT	CAKSLGPPGDHTQYF
-	TRBV11-1	TRBJ1-2	-	TGTGCCAGCAGCTTAACTCAGGGATCACAATATGGCTACACCTTC	CASSLTQGSQYGYTF
-	TRBV29-1	TRBJ2-4	many	TGCAGCGCCCAAACCCCGGGCGTCAAAAACATTCAGTACTTC	CSAQTPGVKNIQYF
-	TRBV12-3/TRBV12-4	TRBJ2-5	-	TGTGCAAGCAGTTGGGACGGGGTCAAAGGGACCCGGTACTTC	CASSWDGVKGTRYF
TRBD2	TRBV12-3/TRBV12-4	TRBJ2-1	many	TGTGCCAGCAGTTTAGATCGAGCGGGAGGGCCACAGGAGCAGTTCTTC	CASSLDRAGGPQEQFF
-	TRBV11-3	TRBJ2-1	-	TGTGCCAGCAGTAATCGGGGCAGCTCCTACAATGAGCAGTTCTTT	CASSNRGSSYNEQFF
TRBD2	TRBV6-5	TRBJ2-5	-	TGTGCCAGCAGTTACCGGTCTAGCGGGAGGGCCAGGGGATCAGGGACCCAATACTTC	CASSYRSSGRARGSGTQYF
-	TRBV27	TRBJ2-7	few	TGTGCCAGCAGTCCCCGGCTGGGGGACGAGCAGTACTTC	CASSPRLGDEQYF
-	TRBV6-5	TRBJ1-1	-	TGTGCTAGCAGCACGGTGGTGAAAGCTTTCTTT	CASSTVVKAFF
-	TRBV5-5	TRBJ2-7	-	TGTGTCAGCAGCCAGGACTCTACCCCATGGAAGCAGTACTTC	CVSSQDSTPWKQYF
-	TRBV4-1	TRBJ2-2	once	TGCGCCAGTAGCCAAGAGCCAGGACAGAACACCGGGGGGCTGTTTTTT	CASSQEPGQNTGGLFF
-	TRBV12-3/TRBV12-4	TRBJ2-3	-	TGCGCCAGCAGTTTAGGGCCAGCTATCGGGAGTACAGACCCGAGTCTAGATACGCAATATTTT	CASSLGPAIGSTDPSLDTQYF
TRBD1	TRBV12-3/TRBV12-4	TRBJ2-5	once	TGTGCCAGCAGTGTTACAGGGGAAGGGGAGACCCAGTACTTC	CASSVTGEGETQYF
-	TRBV10-3	TRBJ2-2	-	TGTGCCATCAGGCCCGGGATTAGTGGGATCACCGGGGAGCTGTTTTTT	CAIRPGISGITGELFF
-	TRBV10-3	TRBJ1-6	-	TGTGCCATCAGTGACAGAACTAATTCACATCTCCACTTT	CAISDRTNSHLHF
-	TRBV6-1	TRBJ1-4	-	TGTACTAGCAGTGAGATTCCCGAAAAACTGTTTTTT	CTSSEIPEKLFF
TRBD1	TRBV11-2	TRBJ2-1	-	TGTGCCAGCAGCTCGGAACCGGGACAGAGATTCAGTGAGCTGTTCTTC	CASSSEPGQRFSELFF
-	TRBV12-3/TRBV12-4	TRBJ1-1	many	TGTGCCAGCACCCTCGGCACTGAAGCTTTCTTT	CASTLGTEAFF
TRBD2	TRBV20-1	TRBJ2-2	many	TGCAGTGCGTATAGGACTAGCGGCACCGGGGAGCTGTTTTTT	CSAYRTSGTGELFF
-	TRBV7-9	TRBJ1-4	-	TGTGCAAGCAGCTTAGTCGAGACTAATGAAAAACTGTTTTTT	CASSLVETNEKLFF
TRBD2	TRBV6-1	TRBJ2-3	-	TGTGCCAGCAGTGAAAGGTCGGGAGGAGCAGATGCGCAGTATTTT	CASSERSGGADAQYF
TRBD1	TRBV6-5	TRBJ2-1	-	TGTGCAAGCGCAGGGGGCAACAGCTACAATGATCAGTTCTTC	CASAGGNSYNDQFF
-	TRBV6-6	TRBJ2-2	many	TGTGCCAGCAGTTACGGGGAGTATGTCGGGGAGCTGTTTTTT	CASSYGEYVGELFF
-	TRBV7-8	TRBJ2-1	many	TGTGCCAGCAGCCCCGACCCTAGGGAGCAGTTCTTC	CASSPDPREQFF
TRBD2	TRBV6-8	TRBJ2-1	-	TGTGCCAGCAAAACTAGCGCACTCTTC	CASKTSALF
-	TRBV5-8	TRBJ1-5	-	TGCGTCAGCAGCTTGGGTCAGCCCCAGCATTTT	CVSSLGQPQHF
-	TRBV5-1	TRBJ2-7	many	TGCGCCAGCAGGGGGGTGGGACCCTACGAGCAGTACTTC	CASRGVGPYEQYF
-	TRBV12-3/TRBV12-4	TRBJ1-1	-	TGTGCCAGCAGTGGCCGACAGTACAACACTGAAGCTTTCTTT	CASSGRQYNTEAFF
-	TRBV20-1	TRBJ1-1	many	TGCAGTGCTAGAGGGGCAGCAGTAATGAACACTGAAGCTTTCTTT	CSARGAAVMNTEAFF
-	TRBV12-3/TRBV12-4	TRBJ2-2	-	TGTGCCGGCAGACGACATGGTACCGGGGAGCTGTTTTTC	CAGRRHGTGELFF
TRBD2	TRBV5-4	TRBJ2-2	many	TGTGCCAGCCGGGGGGGAAACACCGGGGAGCTGTTTTTT	CASRGGNTGELFF
-	TRBV7-9	TRBJ2-2	-	TGTGCCATCAGCGATAGTATACGGGACCGTCGGAACACCGGGGAGCTGTTTTTT	CAISDSIRDRRNTGELFF
TRBD2	TRBV12-3/TRBV12-4	TRBJ2-2	-	TGTGCCAGCAGTTATAGGGACACCACTAGCGGGAGAATTCCCACCGGGGAGCTGTTTTTT	CASSYRDTTSGRIPTGELFF
-	TRBV19	TRBJ1-5	-	TGTGCCAGTAGTATAGGTATTGGGGCGGGTCAGCCCCAGCATTTT	CASSIGIGAGQPQHF
-	TRBV12-3/TRBV12-4	TRBJ2-1	-	TGTGCCATCAGTGCCTGGACTAATCGTTACAATGAGCAGTTCTTC	CAISAWTNRYNEQFF
TRBD1	TRBV19	TRBJ1-5	few	TGTGCCAGTAGTACCCCCGCGGGACAGGGAAGAAATCAGCCCCAGCATTTT	CASSTPAGQGRNQPQHF
-	TRBV12-3/TRBV12-4	TRBJ2-2	-	TGTGCCAGCAAAAGAGAGGGAAACACCGGGGAGCTGTTTTTT	CASKREGNTGELFF
-	TRBV11-2	TRBJ2-3	-	TGTGCCATCTGCTTGTGTGGCCAGCTAGCGACAGATACGCAGTATTTT	CAICLCGQLATDTQYF
-	TRBV20-1	TRBJ1-5	-	TGCAGTGCTGGATGGGACCACAATCAGCCCCATTATTTT	CSAGWDHNQPHYF
-	TRBV6-1	TRBJ2-1	-	TGTGCCAGCAGTGAACTAGCGAGCTCCTACAATGAGCAGTTCTTC	CASSELASSYNEQFF
-	TRBV20-1	TRBJ1-5	-	TGCAGTGCTAGCCCCGGGATAGGGGGTCTTCAGCCCCAGCATTTT	CSASPGIGGLQPQHF
-	TRBV6-6	TRBJ2-5	-	TGTGCCAGCAGTCCCTCGGACCCAGCTGGGGATACACAGTACTTC	CASSPSDPAGDTQYF